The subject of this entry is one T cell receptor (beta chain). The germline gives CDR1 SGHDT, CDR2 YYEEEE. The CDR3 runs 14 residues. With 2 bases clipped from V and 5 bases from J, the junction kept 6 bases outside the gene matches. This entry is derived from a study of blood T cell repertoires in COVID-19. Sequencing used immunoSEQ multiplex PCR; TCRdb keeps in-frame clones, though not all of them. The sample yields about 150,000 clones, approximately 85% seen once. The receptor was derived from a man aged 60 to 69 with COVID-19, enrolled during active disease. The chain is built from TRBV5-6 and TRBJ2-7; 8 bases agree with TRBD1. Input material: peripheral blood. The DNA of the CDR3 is TGTGCCAGCAGCTTCTGGACAGGGTTGCACGAGCAGTACTTC. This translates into CASSFWTGLHEQYF.